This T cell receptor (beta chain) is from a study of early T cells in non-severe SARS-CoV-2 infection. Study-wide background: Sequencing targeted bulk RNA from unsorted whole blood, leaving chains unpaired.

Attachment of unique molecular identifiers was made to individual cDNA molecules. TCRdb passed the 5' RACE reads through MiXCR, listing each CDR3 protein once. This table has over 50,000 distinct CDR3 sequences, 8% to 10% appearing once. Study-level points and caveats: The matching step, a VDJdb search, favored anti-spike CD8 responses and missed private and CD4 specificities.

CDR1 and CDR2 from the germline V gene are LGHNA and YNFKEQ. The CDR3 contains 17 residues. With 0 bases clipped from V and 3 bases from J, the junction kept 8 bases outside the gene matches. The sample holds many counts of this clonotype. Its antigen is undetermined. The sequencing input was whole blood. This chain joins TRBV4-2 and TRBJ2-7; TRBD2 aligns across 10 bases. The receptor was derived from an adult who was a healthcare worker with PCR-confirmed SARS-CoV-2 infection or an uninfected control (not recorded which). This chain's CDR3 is CASSQDVTSGVNYEQYF. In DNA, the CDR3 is TGTGCCAGCAGCCAAGATGTAACTAGCGGGGTCAACTACGAGCAGTACTTC.